Below are 14 T cell receptor beta chains sequenced from a single sample in a study of blood T cell repertoires in COVID-19 (TCRdb year 2020). The protocol used for the library was the immunoSEQ multiplex PCR assay. TCRdb took over this immuneACCESS table, retaining in-frame rearrangements with V and J assigned. Such tables are incomplete; in checked studies, under half of the missing clones stem from an unresolved V gene, and the remainder is unexplained. This sample lists around 50,000 clones; around 89% were detected once. The ten largest clones add up to approximately 9.6% of the sample. The sequencing sample was made of peripheral blood. The receptor set was obtained from a man aged 50 or older with active COVID-19.

CDR3 sequence: CASSPRGGAPYNEQFF. In DNA, the CDR3 is TGTGCCAGCAGTCCCCGGGGCGGGGCCCCTTACAATGAGCAGTTCTTC. The chain carries TRBV5-6 and TRBJ2-1, with D maybe TRBD2 (6 bases). The CDR3 is 16 residues long. V dropped 5 bases and J dropped 4 bases, with 19 bases sitting between them. Germline CDR1 SGHDT, CDR2 YYEEEE.

This clone has a single count. The chain links TRBV4-1 to TRBJ2-6; D is undetermined. This CDR3 has 19 residues. V lost 1 base and J 0 bases, leaving 16 bases between the germline ends. Per germline, CDR1 MGHRA and CDR2 YSYEKL. CDR3 in amino acids: CASSQASPQNPSGANVLTF. CDR3 in DNA: TGCGCCAGCAGCCAAGCATCGCCCCAGAATCCCTCTGGGGCCAACGTCCTGACTTTC.

The chain employs TRBV5-6 and TRBJ2-6; tentatively, D is TRBD1 (5 bases). Germline loops: CDR1 SGHDT, CDR2 YYEEEE. The CDR3 loop spans 16 amino acids. V was shortened by 2 bases and J by 0 bases, with 9 bases between the two germline ends. The CDR3 region is CASSFRESSGANVLTF. The CDR3 nucleotides read TGTGCCAGCAGCTTCAGGGAAAGCTCTGGGGCCAACGTCCTGACTTTC.

V is TRBV4-2 and J is TRBJ2-7; 9 nucleotides line up with TRBD2. V dropped 0 bases and J dropped 8; count of bases not matched to a gene: 8. The germline V gene has CDR1 LGHNA and CDR2 YNFKEQ. This CDR3 spans 15 amino acids. DNA for the CDR3: TGTGCCAGCAGCCAAGAAGGGGCTAGCGGGGTTAAGCAGTACTTC. Its protein is CASSQEGASGVKQYF.

The J gene is TRBJ2-3, the V gene TRBV7-3, with D tentatively TRBD2 (7 bases). CDR3 length: 20 residues. Germline loops: CDR1 SGHTA, CDR2 FQGTGA. V was cut by 5 bases and J by 2 bases, with 29 bases left in between. CDR3: CASSPCWGGRGLAITDTQYF. The CDR3 DNA reads TGTGCCAGCAGCCCGTGCTGGGGGGGGCGCGGGCTAGCGATCACAGATACGCAGTATTTT.

The chain recombines TRBV18 with TRBJ1-6; no firm D call. The CDR3 contains 13 residues. CDR1 and CDR2 from the germline V gene are KGHSH and LQKENI. V was clipped by 6 bases and J by 7 bases, with 10 bases between them. CDR3 in amino acids: CASSGIRNSPLHF. DNA for the CDR3: TGTGCCAGCTCCGGGATAAGGAATTCACCCCTCCACTTT.

This chain uses TRBV29-1 with TRBJ1-2; TRBD1 aligns across 8 bases. The CDR3 runs 14 residues. V was pared by 3 bases and J by 6 bases, with 9 bases of the junction left unmatched. Germline-derived CDR1 and CDR2 are SQVTM and ANQGSEA. As DNA, the CDR3 is TGCAGCGTTGATGGACAGGGAATCAGGAATGGCTACACCTTC. Amino acids: CSVDGQGIRNGYTF.

The rearrangement links TRBV7-6 to TRBJ2-7, with 10 bases that match TRBD1. Germline assignment: CDR1 SGHVS and CDR2 FNYEAQ. The CDR3 is made up of 15 amino acids. The junction had 6 bases not matched to a gene; V was cut back by 5 bases and J by 2 bases. The CDR3 sequence is CASSLTGTGAYEQYF. The CDR3 nucleotides are TGTGCCAGCAGCCTGACCGGGACAGGGGCCTACGAGCAGTACTTC.

CDR3 sequence reads: CATSEQGGSGELFF. DNA for the CDR3: TGTGCCACCAGTGAACAGGGTGGGAGCGGGGAGCTGTTTTTT. V is TRBV24-1 and J is TRBJ2-2; D possibly corresponds to TRBD1 (6 bases). V dropped 4 bases and J dropped 7 bases, with 12 bases sitting between them. Germline V gene data show CDR1 as KGHDR and CDR2 as SFDVKD. The CDR3 spans 14 residues.

The rearrangement uses TRBV5-6 and TRBJ2-3; 14 bases agree with TRBD2. CDR3 length: 16 residues. V lost 2 bases and J lost 8; bases outside the gene matches: 7. The germline gives CDR1 SGHDT, CDR2 YYEEEE. The CDR3 reads CASSLRTSGGTGTQYF. The CDR3 region has the DNA TGTGCCAGCAGCTTACGGACTAGCGGGGGGACGGGTACGCAGTATTTT.

The J gene is TRBJ2-1, the V gene TRBV18; 7 nucleotides match TRBD2. V was clipped by 3 bases and J by 4 bases; unmatched bases: 12. This CDR3 has 17 amino acids. Germline assignment: CDR1 KGHSH and CDR2 LQKENI. The DNA for the CDR3 is TGTGCCAGCTCACCTAGGTCGGGCGGGAGCCTGTACAATGAGCAGTTCTTC. Translating it yields CASSPRSGGSLYNEQFF.

The CDR3 bases are TGTGCCAGCCTTAACAGGGGGCGCGGTCAGCCCCAGCATTTT. This gives the protein CASLNRGRGQPQHF. The rearrangement joins TRBV28 to TRBJ1-5; 9 nucleotides line up with TRBD1. With 8 bases clipped from V and 6 bases from J, the junction kept 8 bases outside the gene matches. The germline V gene has CDR1 MDHEN and CDR2 SYDVKM. This CDR3 has 14 amino acids.

The chain is built from TRBV5-1 and TRBJ2-3, with 7 bases fitting TRBD2. In germline, CDR1 is SGHRS, CDR2 YFSETQ. With 0 bases clipped from V and 5 bases from J, the junction kept 12 bases outside the gene matches. The CDR3 totals 17 residues. CDR3 amino acids: CASSLVVGGIAGDTQYF. CDR3 sequence (DNA): TGCGCCAGCAGCTTGGTAGTTGGCGGGATAGCGGGAGATACGCAGTATTTT.

The J gene is TRBJ1-1, the V gene TRBV29-1; D gene uncertain. The CDR3 consists of 13 residues. Between the trimmed V and J ends, which lost 4 bases and 4 bases, there was a span of 13 bases. CDR1 and CDR2 (germline): SQVTM, ANQGSEA. The CDR3 nucleotides read TGCAGCGTTGGAGAGAGGGTGGGCACTGAAGCTTTCTTT. Its translation is CSVGERVGTEAFF.